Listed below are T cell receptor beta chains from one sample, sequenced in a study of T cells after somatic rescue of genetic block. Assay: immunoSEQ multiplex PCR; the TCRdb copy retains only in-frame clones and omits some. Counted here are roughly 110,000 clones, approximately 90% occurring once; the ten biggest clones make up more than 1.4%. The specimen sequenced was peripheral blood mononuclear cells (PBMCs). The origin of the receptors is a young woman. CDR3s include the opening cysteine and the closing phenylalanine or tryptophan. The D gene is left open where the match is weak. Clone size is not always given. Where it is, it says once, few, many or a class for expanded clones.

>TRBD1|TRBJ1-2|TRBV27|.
TGTGCCAGCACCGGGACAGGGGTAGGGGGCTACACCTTC
CASTGTGVGGYTF
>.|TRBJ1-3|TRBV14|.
TGTGCCAGCACCGCGACCCTCTCTGGAAACACCATATATTTT
CASTATLSGNTIYF
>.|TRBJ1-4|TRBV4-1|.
TGCGCCAGCAGCCAAAGAGAAAAACTGTTTTTT
CASSQREKLFF
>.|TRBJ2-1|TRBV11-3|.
TGTGCCAGCAGCTTAGGATCCAGTAATGAGCAGTTCTTC
CASSLGSSNEQFF
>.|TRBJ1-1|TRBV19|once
TGTGCCAGTAATCGTGGGATGAACACTGAAGCTTTCTTT
CASNRGMNTEAFF
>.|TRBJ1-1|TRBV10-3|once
TGTGCCATCAGTGAGTCGGGCGGAAACACTGAAGCTTTCTTT
CAISESGGNTEAFF
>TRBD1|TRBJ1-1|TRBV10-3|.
TGTGCCATCAGTGAGGGACAGGGGCCCACTGAAGCTTTCTTT
CAISEGQGPTEAFF
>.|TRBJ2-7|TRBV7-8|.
TGTGCCAGCAGCTTAGGGCTGACCGAGCAGTACTTC
CASSLGLTEQYF
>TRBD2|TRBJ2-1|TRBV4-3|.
TGCGCCAGCAGCCACCGACTAGCGGGGGGCATTGGGGAGCAGTTCTTC
CASSHRLAGGIGEQFF
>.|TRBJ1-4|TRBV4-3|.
TGCGCCAGCAGCCAGGCAGATAATGAAAAACTGTTTTTT
CASSQADNEKLFF
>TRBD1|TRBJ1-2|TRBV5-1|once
TGCGCCAGCAGTTTCGGACAGGGTGGAGTCACCTTC
CASSFGQGGVTF
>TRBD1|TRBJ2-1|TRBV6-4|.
TGTGCCAGCAGCCCCGGGACAGGGGGCGATGAGCAGTTCTTC
CASSPGTGGDEQFF
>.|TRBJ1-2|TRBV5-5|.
TGTGCCAGCAGCCTCGACAGGAATTATGGCTACACCTTC
CASSLDRNYGYTF
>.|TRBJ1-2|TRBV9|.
TGTGCCAGCAGTAGCAACTCAGCTATTAGTTTTCATGGCTACACCTTC
CASSSNSAISFHGYTF
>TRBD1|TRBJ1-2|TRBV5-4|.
TGTGCCAGCAGCCCGAGGGGCAGGGGGCTGGGGTACACCTTC
CASSPRGRGLGYTF
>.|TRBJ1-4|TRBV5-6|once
TGTGCCAGCAGCGTCGGGGTGGGGGGTGAAAAACTGTTTTTT
CASSVGVGGEKLFF
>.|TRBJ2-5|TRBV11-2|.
TGTGCCAGCAGCTTAGAGGGGGCCGGGGGGGAGACCCAGTACTTC
CASSLEGAGGETQYF
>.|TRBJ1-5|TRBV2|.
TGTGCCAGCAGTGACGGGGGAGCAGGCAATCAGCCCCAGCATTTT
CASSDGGAGNQPQHF
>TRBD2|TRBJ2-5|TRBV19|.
TGTGCCAGTAGTCCTCGCGGGGGCCAAGAGACCCAGTACTTC
CASSPRGGQETQYF
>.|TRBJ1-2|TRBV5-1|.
TGCGCCAGCAGCTTGGGTAAGAACTATGGCTACACCTTC
CASSLGKNYGYTF
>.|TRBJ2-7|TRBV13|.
TGTGCCAGCAGCTTAGAAGCGGATAGCCGCTCCTACGAGCAGTACTTC
CASSLEADSRSYEQYF
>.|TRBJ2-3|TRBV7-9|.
TGTGCCAGCAGCTTAAACGGGGCCGGGGCAGATACGCAGTATTTT
CASSLNGAGADTQYF
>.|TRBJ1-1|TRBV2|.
TGTGCGGCCGGCACAGGGAAAAACACTGAAGCTTTCTTT
CAAGTGKNTEAFF
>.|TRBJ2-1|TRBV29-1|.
TGCAGCGTTGAAGAACTATCGGGGGCCCTTGGCGGCAATGAGCAGTTCTTC
CSVEELSGALGGNEQFF
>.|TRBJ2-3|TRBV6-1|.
TGTGCCAGCATCAAAAGACCTAGCACAGATACGCAGTATTTT
CASIKRPSTDTQYF
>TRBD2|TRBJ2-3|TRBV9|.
TGTGCCAGCAGCGTAAGCGGGGGGGCTTTCGGAGATACGCAGTATTTT
CASSVSGGAFGDTQYF
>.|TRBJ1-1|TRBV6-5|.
TGTGCCAGCAGTTACGGGCATAGGCGGGGGAAAGCTTTCTTT
CASSYGHRRGKAFF
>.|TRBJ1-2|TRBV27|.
TGTGCCAGCAGTTTAAGGCAGGGTGGGGGCTACACCTTC
CASSLRQGGGYTF